This TCR beta chain originates from a study of blood T cell repertoires in COVID-19. Across the whole study: The United States, Italy and Spain provided the acute and convalescent COVID-19 samples. T cells, B-cell-depleted T cells, or PBMCs provided the cDNA or gDNA that served as material.

J gave up 2 bases and V 7 bases, and 8 bases lay outside the gene matches. The CDR3 sequence is 15 residues long. Germline CDR1 and CDR2: MDHEN and SYDVKM. Followed over time, Seattle patients had been enrolled while infection was active. Measured with immunoSEQ multiplex PCR; TCRdb has only the in-frame clones, and not every one. The table shows some 260,000 clones, with more than 70% occurring only once. This TCR derives from a young woman with COVID-19, enrolled during active disease. Sequenced material: peripheral blood. This sequence joins TRBV28 and TRBJ2-1, with 7 bases that match TRBD1. The CDR3 DNA is TGTGCCAGCAACCGAGGGGGCTTTACCTACAATGAGCAGTTCTTC. It translates to CASNRGGFTYNEQFF.